A selection of T cell receptor beta chains follows, all from one sample in a study of T cell responses to AZD1222 COVID-19 vaccine. Method: immunoSEQ multiplex PCR; TCRdb's copy keeps in-frame clones and lacks some. The repertoire consists of roughly 120,000 clones, with about 91% occurring once and the leading ten covering under 3.5%. The source was peripheral blood, collected on day 0 of AZD1222 vaccination. Receptors were obtained from an adult in good health. Both conserved end residues are part of each CDR3. Each record gives: J gene, V gene, clone size, D gene, CDR3 protein, CDR3 DNA. D genes are given only for firm matches. Some rows have no size entry. The others give once, few or many, or a class for an expanded clone.

>TRBJ1-3|TRBV5-1|NA|NA
CASSLAAGSGNTIYF
TGCGCCAGCAGCTTGGCGGCAGGCTCTGGAAACACCATATATTTT
>TRBJ2-1|TRBV7-9|NA|TRBD2
CASSWWGNSKREGYNEQFF
TGTGCCAGCAGCTGGTGGGGGAATTCAAAGCGGGAGGGCTACAATGAGCAGTTCTTC
>TRBJ1-3|TRBV6-2/TRBV6-3|NA|NA
CASSYTGNTIYF
TGTGCCAGCAGTTATACTGGAAACACCATATATTTT
>TRBJ1-4|TRBV9|NA|NA
CASSVGRLSEKLFF
TGTGCCAGCAGCGTAGGCAGGCTCTCTGAAAAACTGTTTTTT
>TRBJ1-6|TRBV7-6|NA|NA
CASSKTGSSYNSPLHF
TGTGCCAGCAGCAAGACGGGGAGCTCCTATAATTCACCCCTCCACTTT
>TRBJ2-2|TRBV10-3|NA|TRBD2
CAIRVLAGAGELFF
TGTGCCATCAGGGTACTAGCGGGAGCCGGGGAGCTGTTTTTT
>TRBJ2-5|TRBV2|NA|TRBD2
CASKDPSGTKETQYF
TGTGCCAGCAAGGACCCTAGCGGAACCAAAGAGACCCAGTACTTC
>TRBJ2-7|TRBV10-1|NA|TRBD1
CASSRDPGQGEEQYF
TGCGCCAGCAGCCGAGACCCGGGACAGGGTGAAGAGCAGTACTTC
>TRBJ1-2|TRBV19|NA|NA
CASVRDNEGYTF
TGTGCCAGCGTCCGGGACAACGAGGGCTACACCTTC
>TRBJ1-2|TRBV5-5|NA|NA
CASSLYREIGYTF
TGTGCCAGCAGCTTGTACAGGGAGATTGGCTACACCTTC
>TRBJ1-4|TRBV5-4|NA|TRBD1
CASSIRGGGINEKLFF
TGTGCCAGCAGCATCAGGGGAGGGGGCATTAATGAAAAACTGTTTTTT
>TRBJ2-5|TRBV5-1|NA|NA
CASSASQETQYF
TGCGCCAGCAGCGCCTCGCAAGAGACCCAGTACTTC
>TRBJ1-1|TRBV12-3/TRBV12-4|NA|NA
CASSFGQNTEAFF
TGTGCCAGCAGTTTCGGACAGAACACTGAAGCTTTCTTT
>TRBJ2-7|TRBV24-1|NA|TRBD2
CATSEQGLAGAEQYF
TGTGCCACCAGTGAGCAGGGACTAGCGGGAGCCGAGCAGTACTTC
>TRBJ2-7|TRBV6-4|NA|TRBD2
CAKPRPGRGPSSYEQYF
TGTGCCAAACCTCGACCCGGGAGGGGCCCGAGCTCCTACGAGCAGTACTTC
>TRBJ1-1|TRBV27|NA|NA
CASSLRGGLNTEAFF
TGTGCCAGCAGTCTCCGGGGGGGGCTGAACACTGAAGCTTTCTTT
>TRBJ1-3|TRBV19|NA|TRBD1
CASTAETGMGGNTIYF
TGTGCCAGTACCGCCGAGACAGGGATGGGAGGAAACACCATATATTTT
>TRBJ1-1|TRBV10-1|NA|NA
CASSRGTTSEAFF
TGCGCCAGCAGTCGGGGTACCACAAGTGAAGCTTTCTTT
>TRBJ1-2|TRBV29-1|NA|NA
CSVQGSNYGYTF
TGCAGCGTTCAGGGGTCTAACTATGGCTACACCTTC
>TRBJ1-1|TRBV15|NA|NA
CATSRDANTEAFF
TGTGCCACCAGCAGAGATGCGAACACTGAAGCTTTCTTT
>TRBJ1-2|TRBV27|NA|NA
CASSYRQNYGYTF
TGTGCCAGCAGTTACAGACAGAACTATGGCTACACCTTC
>TRBJ1-2|TRBV4-3|NA|NA
CASSQEFGADYGYTF
TGCGCCAGCAGCCAAGAATTCGGGGCGGACTATGGCTACACCTTC
>TRBJ2-5|TRBV24-1|NA|NA
CATGRSGETQYF
TGTGCCACCGGGAGGTCGGGGGAGACCCAGTACTTC
>TRBJ1-3|TRBV15|NA|TRBD1
CATSRDPKGALHTIYF
TGTGCCACCAGCAGGGATCCCAAGGGGGCCCTACACACCATATATTTT
>TRBJ2-7|TRBV5-4|NA|NA
CASSLSMPAYEQYF
TGTGCCAGCAGCTTGTCGATGCCAGCGTACGAGCAGTACTTC
>TRBJ1-6|TRBV7-2|NA|NA
CASSHLGDSPLHF
TGTGCCAGCAGCCACCTAGGGGATTCACCCCTCCACTTT
>TRBJ2-5|TRBV7-2|NA|NA
CASSRRRAGETQYF
TGTGCCAGCAGCCGGCGGAGGGCGGGAGAGACCCAGTACTTC
>TRBJ1-1|TRBV4-1|NA|NA
CASSPGMMASGAFF
TGCGCCAGCAGCCCCGGAATGATGGCTTCGGGGGCTTTCTTT
>TRBJ1-1|TRBV5-1|NA|NA
CASRVANTEAFF
TGCGCCAGCAGGGTTGCGAACACTGAAGCTTTCTTT
>TRBJ1-6|TRBV25-1|NA|NA
CASTPSGYNSPLHF
TGTGCCAGCACCCCCAGCGGTTATAATTCACCCCTCCACTTT
>TRBJ1-2|TRBV5-4|once|NA
CASSFSGNYGYTF
TGTGCCAGCAGCTTCTCGGGTAACTATGGCTACACCTTC
>TRBJ2-7|TRBV6-5|NA|NA
CASSYSTAGTYEQYF
TGTGCCAGCAGTTACTCGACGGCGGGTACCTACGAGCAGTACTTC
>TRBJ1-1|TRBV29-1|NA|TRBD1
CSGGQGLGTEAFF
TGCAGCGGGGGACAGGGGCTCGGGACTGAAGCTTTCTTT
>TRBJ1-4|TRBV9|NA|NA
CASSVDGQNEKLFF
TGTGCCAGCAGCGTAGATGGACAGAATGAAAAACTGTTTTTT
>TRBJ1-1|TRBV27|NA|NA
CASSFGGGTEAFF
TGTGCCAGCAGTTTCGGGGGGGGCACTGAAGCTTTCTTT
>TRBJ2-7|TRBV7-2|NA|TRBD1
CASSTGTGLYEQYF
TGTGCCAGCAGCACCGGGACAGGCCTCTACGAGCAGTACTTC
>TRBJ1-5|TRBV2|few|NA
CASSDPVESNQPQHF
TGTGCCAGCAGTGACCCAGTTGAGAGCAATCAGCCCCAGCATTTT
>TRBJ2-2|TRBV11-1|NA|NA
CASSSYSATGELFF
TGTGCCAGCAGCTCCTACTCCGCAACCGGGGAGCTGTTTTTT
>TRBJ1-1|TRBV19|NA|NA
CASSRAPINTEAFF
TGTGCCAGTAGTCGGGCGCCGATAAACACTGAAGCTTTCTTT
>TRBJ1-5|TRBV7-2|NA|NA
CASSHRDSNQPQHF
TGTGCCAGCAGCCACCGGGACAGCAATCAGCCCCAGCATTTT
>TRBJ2-3|TRBV11-1|NA|TRBD2
CASSLFFREGTDTQYF
TGTGCCAGCAGCTTATTTTTCCGGGAGGGCACAGATACGCAGTATTTT
>TRBJ2-7|TRBV7-8|once|TRBD2
CASSFGGGYEQYF
TGTGCCAGCAGCTTCGGGGGGGGTTACGAGCAGTACTTC
>TRBJ1-2|TRBV6-5|NA|NA
CASSSVDLGGYTF
TGTGCCAGCAGTTCCGTGGACCTGGGTGGCTACACCTTC
>TRBJ2-7|TRBV5-4|NA|TRBD2
CASSLVAGGASYEQYF
TGTGCCAGCAGCTTGGTGGCGGGAGGCGCCTCCTACGAGCAGTACTTC
>TRBJ2-3|TRBV7-9|NA|NA
CASSFDRTTDTQYF
TGTGCCAGCAGCTTTGATCGTACCACAGATACGCAGTATTTT
>TRBJ2-7|TRBV5-1|NA|TRBD2
CASSTGLAALISYEQYF
TGCGCCAGCAGCACGGGACTAGCGGCTCTAATCTCCTACGAGCAGTACTTC
>TRBJ2-3|TRBV27|NA|NA
CASSLGGFSADTQYF
TGTGCCAGCAGTTTAGGAGGGTTCTCGGCGGATACGCAGTATTTT
>TRBJ2-2|TRBV7-3|NA|NA
CASSLRGLGVNTGELFF
TGTGCCAGCAGCTTAAGGGGGTTAGGCGTGAACACCGGGGAGCTGTTTTTT
>TRBJ2-2|TRBV7-2|NA|NA
CASSSVLWNTGELFF
TGTGCCAGCAGCTCTGTTCTCTGGAACACCGGGGAGCTGTTTTTT
>TRBJ2-2|TRBV30|NA|TRBD2
CAWSDAGLATGELFF
TGTGCCTGGAGTGACGCGGGACTAGCCACCGGGGAGCTGTTTTTT
>TRBJ2-7|TRBV3-1/TRBV3-2|NA|NA
CASSQDPRTYEQYF
TGTGCCAGCAGCCAAGATCCGAGGACCTACGAGCAGTACTTC
>TRBJ2-2|TRBV7-6|few|TRBD2
CASSRGVGAGYGGELFF
TGTGCCAGCAGCCGAGGGGTGGGAGCGGGATATGGCGGGGAGCTGTTTTTT